The clone carrying this TCR beta chain has only one observation. This sample is drawn from a study of T cell changes during pregnancy in multiple sclerosis. This table comes from immunoSEQ multiplex PCR, and its TCRdb copy is limited to in-frame clones, with some not included. The top ten hold around 0.6% of the sample, which has 45,000 to 60,000 clones, approximately 91% seen once. Per germline, CDR1 SGHVS and CDR2 FNYEAQ. This CDR3 region has 16 residues. Trimming stripped 2 bases from V and 1 base from J, with 14 bases between. Specimen: CD4+ T cells from peripheral blood mononuclear cells, collected after pregnancy. V gene TRBV7-6 combines with J gene TRBJ2-5; weak D call: TRBD2 (6 bases). The sequence derives from a female donor in good health, enrolled as a control in a pregnancy study. CDR3 bases: TGTGCCAGCAGCTTAACCCCCCGCGGGGCCCAAGAGACCCAGTACTTC. Translation gives CASSLTPRGAQETQYF.